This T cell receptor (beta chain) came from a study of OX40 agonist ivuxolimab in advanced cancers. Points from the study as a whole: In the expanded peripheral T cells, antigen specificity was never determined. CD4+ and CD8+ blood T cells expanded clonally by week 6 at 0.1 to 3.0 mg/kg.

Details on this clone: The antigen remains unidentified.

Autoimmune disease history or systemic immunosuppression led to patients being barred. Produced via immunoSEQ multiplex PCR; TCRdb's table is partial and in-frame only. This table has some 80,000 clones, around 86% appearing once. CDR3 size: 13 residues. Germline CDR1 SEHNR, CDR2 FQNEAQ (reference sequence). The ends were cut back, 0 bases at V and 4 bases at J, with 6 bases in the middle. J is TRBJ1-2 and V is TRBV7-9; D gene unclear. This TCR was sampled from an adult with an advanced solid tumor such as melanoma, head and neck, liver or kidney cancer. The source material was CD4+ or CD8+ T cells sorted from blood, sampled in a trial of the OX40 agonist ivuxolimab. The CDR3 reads CASSLAGSYGYTF. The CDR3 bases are TGTGCCAGCAGCTTAGCAGGGTCCTATGGCTACACCTTC.